Each of the 20 T cell receptor beta chains below was sequenced from the same sample in a study of cytomegalovirus exposure and HLA in healthy donors. Primers for the PCR totalled 60 Vbeta and 13 Jbeta. Using immunoSEQ multiplex PCR, the repertoire was profiled, and TCRdb retains in-frame clones only, with some absent. The sample contains around 200,000 clones, 77% of which appear only once. Sequencing used PBMCs. Source of these receptors: a woman aged 55-70 years in good health and CMV-seropositive.

This clone was seen a few times. The chain links TRBV18 to TRBJ2-5; D unclear. Germline V CDR1 and CDR2: KGHSH, LQKENI. V lost 3 bases to trimming and J lost 5 bases, with 13 bases between them. The CDR3 has 14 residues. The DNA for the CDR3 is TGTGCCAGCTCACCGCCGGAGTTCTGGGAGACCCAGTACTTC. Residues: CASSPPEFWETQYF.

The chain has TRBV6-1 and TRBJ2-7; D is uncertain. V gave up 6 bases and J gave up 2 bases, with 11 bases separating them. The CDR3 loop spans 13 amino acids. Germline V CDR1 and CDR2: MNHNS, SASEGT. In nucleotides, the CDR3 is TGTGCCAGCAGCTTAAACGGAGCCTACGAGCAGTACTTC. Translation gives CASSLNGAYEQYF.

The chain links TRBV2 to TRBJ1-2; 9 bases agree with TRBD1. V was pared by 5 bases and J by 4 bases, with 5 bases of the junction left unmatched. This CDR3 region has 14 residues. Germline CDR1 and CDR2: SNHLY and FYNNEI. The CDR3 spells CASSPTGGGYGYTF. In DNA form, the CDR3 reads TGTGCCAGCAGTCCAACAGGGGGCGGCTATGGCTACACCTTC.

This clone came up a few times. The rearrangement joins TRBV6-4 to TRBJ2-1; TRBD1 aligns across 10 bases. V dropped 5 bases and J dropped 2; count of bases not matched to a gene: 6. This CDR3 has 16 residues. Germline CDR1 is MRHNA and CDR2 is SNTAGT. CDR3 bases: TGTGCCAGCAGTATAGGGACAGGGGAAGCCTACAATGAGCAGTTCTTC. Translation gives CASSIGTGEAYNEQFF.

This clone was observed a handful of times. This sequence joins TRBV9 and TRBJ2-2; 10 bases are a match to TRBD1. The V segment lost 3 bases and the J segment 5 bases; nucleotides outside the gene matches: 10. This CDR3 comprises 17 residues. The germline CDR1 and CDR2 sequences are SGDLS and YYNGEE. The DNA of the CDR3 is TGTGCCAGCAGCGGGAGACCGACAGGGGGCGGAACCGGGGAGCTGTTTTTT. It specifies CASSGRPTGGGTGELFF.

This clone showed up just a few times. A read error may account for a junction end that differs from germline. The chain carries TRBV6-1 and TRBJ2-3, with 11 nucleotides matching TRBD1. This CDR3 has 17 amino acids. The germline CDR1 and CDR2 sequences are MNHNS and SASEGT. The CDR3 DNA follows: TGTGCCAGCAGAGAAGCGGGACAGGGGGGGGGCACAGATACGCAGTATTTT. Translation: CASREAGQGGGTDTQYF.

For this clone: One end of the junction varies from germline; a read error may be responsible. This chain joins TRBV5-8 and TRBJ2-6, with a possible D match to TRBD1 (5 bases). The germline V gene has CDR1 SGHTS and CDR2 YDEGEE. The CDR3 contains 16 residues. This chain's CDR3 is CASSRLLSSGANGLTF. CDR3 coding DNA: TGTGCCAGCAGCAGACTTCTAAGCTCTGGGGCCAACGGCCTGACTTTC.

The V call is TRBV6-6, the J call TRBJ2-7, with TRBD1 matching 7 bases. With 0 bases clipped from V and 5 bases from J, the junction kept 7 bases outside the gene matches. This CDR3 comprises 15 residues. Germline-derived CDR1 and CDR2 are MNHNY and SVGAGI (reference sequence). CDR3 sequence (DNA): TGTGCCAGCAGTTACTCCGACAGGGTCCGGGACGAGCAGTACTTC. Protein sequence: CASSYSDRVRDEQYF.

V is TRBV18 and J is TRBJ2-5; D is undetermined. The CDR3 runs to 13 residues. With 3 bases removed from V and 5 bases from J, the gap between germline ends came to 10 bases. The germline gives CDR1 KGHSH, CDR2 LQKENI. The CDR3 DNA is TGTGCCAGCTCACCCCCCTCGAGGGAGACCCAGTACTTC. Amino acid sequence: CASSPPSRETQYF.

V usage is TRBV5-4 and J usage is TRBJ2-7; TRBD1 agrees at 8 bases. The CDR3 runs 13 residues. The V segment lost 6 bases and the J segment 2 bases; nucleotides outside the gene matches: 4. Germline CDR1 reads SGHNT; CDR2 reads YYREEE (reference sequence). The CDR3 sequence: CASNTQGAYEQYF. The CDR3, as DNA: TGTGCCAGCAACACACAGGGGGCCTACGAGCAGTACTTC.

The CDR3 DNA sequence: TGTGCCAGCAGCTTAGCGGGAGCGGGAGGCGGCCACGAGCAGTACTTC. The encoded protein is CASSLAGAGGGHEQYF. V is TRBV7-9 and J is TRBJ2-7, with TRBD2 matching 9 bases. The CDR3 sequence is 16 residues long. V lost 0 bases to trimming and J lost 5 bases; unmatched junction nucleotides: 8. CDR1 and CDR2 (germline): SEHNR, FQNEAQ (reference sequence).

This clone was counted only a few times. The chain couples TRBV6-1 to TRBJ2-5; D not certain. Per the germline V gene, CDR1 is MNHNS and CDR2 is SASEGT. V was shortened by 0 bases and J by 5 bases, with 4 bases between the two germline ends. CDR3 length equals 12 residues. The CDR3 region has the DNA TGTGCCAGCAGTGAAGCGCAGGAGACCCAGTACTTC. As protein: CASSEAQETQYF.

The chain is built from TRBV10-2 and TRBJ2-3; 8 bases align to TRBD1. The CDR3 is 14 amino acids. V was clipped by 3 bases and J by 8 bases; unmatched bases: 7. Germline loops: CDR1 WSHSY, CDR2 SAAADI. The CDR3 is CASSDPETGGTQYF. CDR3 DNA sequence: TGCGCCAGCAGTGACCCGGAAACAGGGGGTACGCAGTATTTT.

The chain has TRBV7-2 and TRBJ2-3; tentative D call: TRBD1 (5 bases). CDR1 SGHTA and CDR2 FQGNSA come from the germline V gene. Trimming stripped 4 bases from V and 5 bases from J, with 16 bases between. This CDR3 spans 15 amino acids. CDR3 sequence (DNA): TGTGCCAGCAGCTCCTACCTAGGCCAGGGAGATACGCAGTATTTT. Encoded protein: CASSSYLGQGDTQYF.

The chain uses TRBV28 and TRBJ2-2; 10 bases line up with TRBD2. Trimming took 4 bases from V and 5 from J; bases not matched to a gene: 7. Germline CDR1 MDHEN, CDR2 SYDVKM. The CDR3 totals 16 residues. CDR3 protein: CASSSRTSGETGELFF. The CDR3 coding sequence is TGTGCCAGCAGTTCCCGTACTAGCGGGGAAACCGGGGAGCTGTTTTTT.

J is TRBJ1-1 and V is TRBV27; tentatively, D is TRBD1 (6 bases). Germline V gene data show CDR1 as MNHEY and CDR2 as SMNVEV (reference sequence). The V end lost 2 bases, the J end lost 0 bases, and 10 bases lay between the germline ends. CDR3 length: 15 amino acids. This CDR3 is CASSLQGILNTEAFF. CDR3 coding DNA: TGTGCCAGCAGTTTACAGGGGATTCTGAACACTGAAGCTTTCTTT.

V is TRBV11-3 and J is TRBJ2-1; TRBD1 matches 11 bases. Germline CDR1 SGHNT, CDR2 YENEEA. V shed 4 bases and J 4 bases; nucleotides not matched to a gene: 3. The CDR3 length is 15 residues. The chain's CDR3 is CASSSGQGAYNEQFF. The CDR3 region has the DNA TGTGCCAGCAGCTCAGGACAGGGGGCGTACAATGAGCAGTTCTTC.

This chain uses TRBV13 with TRBJ2-7; 7 nucleotides agree with TRBD1. Germline V gene lookup returns CDR1 PRHDT and CDR2 FYEKMQ (reference sequence). J gave up 3 bases and V 3 bases, and 5 bases lay outside the gene matches. This CDR3 has 14 amino acids. The CDR3 reads CASSLFGTDYEQYF. As DNA, the CDR3 is TGTGCCAGCAGCTTGTTCGGGACAGACTACGAGCAGTACTTC.

The chain combines TRBV6-5 with TRBJ2-5; tentatively, D is TRBD1 (6 bases). With 5 bases removed from V and 5 bases from J, the gap between germline ends came to 6 bases. The CDR3 totals 11 residues. Germline-derived CDR1 and CDR2 are MNHEY and SVGAGI. CDR3 in DNA: TGTGCCAGCAGTCAGGGGGAGACCCAGTACTTC. Protein product: CASSQGETQYF.

The CDR3 spells CASRGEKATREQYF. DNA of the CDR3: TGTGCCAGCAGAGGGGAAAAAGCGACCCGCGAGCAGTACTTC. V and J are TRBV6-5 and TRBJ2-7; D is possibly TRBD1 (5 bases). Germline V gives CDR1 MNHEY, CDR2 SVGAGI. V dropped 6 bases and J dropped 6 bases, with 18 bases sitting between them. The CDR3 has 14 amino acids.